One T cell receptor beta chain is described in this entry. Repertoires were generated with immunoSEQ multiplex PCR, while TCRdb's copy carries only in-frame clones and drops some. The data contain 25,000 to 35,000 clones, around 90% of them singletons. Indicated treatment: randomized to nivolumab then ipilimumab (arm A) or the reverse (arm B). The sample is drawn from a study of sequential checkpoint blockade in melanoma. Study context: After both sequences, patients received maintenance nivolumab.

The CDR3 has 16 amino acids. Trimming removed 1 base from V and 1 base from J; junction bases left unmatched: 0. CDR1 is LGHNA, CDR2 YSLEER, per germline. This chain uses TRBV4-3 with TRBJ2-6, with 8 positions matching TRBD1. The source was CD8+ T cells sorted from blood (inferred from file names), collected from a patient given nivolumab and ipilimumab in sequence. The source of this sequence is a human donor with melanoma. The CDR3 DNA follows: TGCGCCAGCAGCCAAGGACAGGGGTCTGGGGCCAACGTCCTGACTTTC. This translates into CASSQGQGSGANVLTF.